Below, 26 T cell receptor beta chains from the same sample are listed, as sequenced in a study of blood T cells in healthy people across ages. Primers used in a second PCR of roughly 6 to 11 cycles were a sample-barcoded 5' primer and a J-beta primer mix. From the 5' RACE reads, TCRdb called clonotypes with MiXCR, one entry per CDR3 protein. This table has more than 500,000 distinct CDR3 sequences, roughly 29% appearing once. Sequenced input: blood. The receptors were gathered from a woman in her 70s in good health.

The rearrangement joins TRBV28 to TRBJ2-5; weak D call: TRBD1 (6 bases). Between the trimmed V and J ends, which lost 2 bases and 0 bases, there was a span of 10 bases. This CDR3 is 15 amino acids long. Germline V CDR1 and CDR2: MDHEN, SYDVKM. The CDR3 region is CASSLTDSNQETQYF. The CDR3 DNA reads as TGTGCCAGCAGTTTAACGGACAGTAACCAAGAGACCCAGTACTTC.

This clonotype appeared a single time. One end of the junction varies from germline; a read error may be responsible. The J gene is TRBJ2-7, the V gene TRBV7-2; 12 bases map to TRBD2. The CDR3 is 13 residues long. In germline, CDR1 is SGHTA, CDR2 FQGNSA. For the CDR3, the DNA is TGTGCCAGCAGCCCCCACACTAGCGGGGGGCCTCACTTC. Translating gives CASSPHTSGGPHF.

The chain couples TRBV7-9 to TRBJ1-1, with 11 bases that match TRBD1. The CDR3 length is 15 residues. The ends lost 5 bases at V and 4 bases at J; junction bases unmatched: 6. The V gene's germline CDR1 is SEHNR and CDR2 FQNEAQ (reference sequence). The CDR3 sequence: CASSQGQGVSTEAFF. CDR3 sequence (DNA): TGTGCCAGCAGCCAGGGACAGGGGGTAAGCACTGAAGCTTTCTTT.

The J gene is TRBJ2-1, the V gene TRBV29-1; TRBD2 agrees at 12 bases. Losses at the gene ends were 0 bases for V and 4 bases for J; bases not matched to a gene: 10. From germline, CDR1 is SQVTM and CDR2 ANQGSEA. The CDR3 has 18 amino acids. The CDR3 protein is CSVEDYLTSGGSYNEQFF. DNA for the CDR3: TGCAGCGTTGAAGATTACCTGACTAGCGGGGGCTCATACAATGAGCAGTTCTTC.

V and J are TRBV7-9 and TRBJ2-1; 11 positions agree with TRBD2. V lost 5 bases to trimming and J lost 3 bases; unmatched junction nucleotides: 15. The germline V gene encodes CDR1 SEHNR and CDR2 FQNEAQ (reference sequence). This CDR3 is 19 amino acids long. The CDR3 protein is CASSARGLAGGARYNEQFF. The CDR3 nucleotides are TGTGCCAGCAGCGCTCGTGGGCTAGCGGGGGGCGCCCGCTACAATGAGCAGTTCTTC.

This clonotype has only a few counts. The rearrangement uses TRBV7-2 and TRBJ1-5, with 8 bases that match TRBD1. Germline V gives CDR1 SGHTA, CDR2 FQGNSA. V lost 2 bases and J lost 4; bases outside the gene matches: 4. CDR3 length equals 15 residues. The DNA of the CDR3 is TGTGCCAGCAGCTTACGGACAGGGCAAAATCAGCCCCAGCATTTT. Translation: CASSLRTGQNQPQHF.

The chain combines TRBV7-2 with TRBJ1-4; D might be TRBD1 (6 bases). The CDR3 totals 15 residues. The germline V gene encodes CDR1 SGHTA and CDR2 FQGNSA. V shed 2 bases and J shed 4 bases, with 11 bases lying between them. CDR3 coding DNA: TGTGCCAGCAGCTTATTCAGGGGAGTTAATGAAAAACTGTTTTTT. It is translated as CASSLFRGVNEKLFF. Filled out from reference TRBV7-2 and TRBJ1-4, the complete variable domain reads GAGVSQSPSNKVTEKGKDVELRCDPISGHTALYWYRQSLGQGLEFLIYFQGNSAPDKSGLPSDRFSAERTGGSVSTLTIQRTQQEDSAVYLCASSLFRGVNEKLFFGSGTQLSVL.

This chain joins TRBV28 and TRBJ1-2; D gene ambiguous. This CDR3 comprises 13 residues. V lost 6 bases, J lost 2 bases, and 10 bases lay in between. Germline V gives CDR1 MDHEN, CDR2 SYDVKM. CDR3 residues: CASRDPTNYGYTF. CDR3 DNA sequence: TGTGCCAGCAGGGACCCGACGAACTATGGCTACACCTTC.

The rearrangement links TRBV4-3 to TRBJ2-4; 10 bases are shared with TRBD2. Trimming removed 0 bases from V and 5 bases from J; junction bases left unmatched: 7. Germline V gene sequence: CDR1 LGHNA, CDR2 YSLEER. This CDR3 has 17 amino acids. CDR3 loop: CASSQDRLAGEQNIQYF. In DNA, the CDR3 is TGCGCCAGCAGCCAAGATCGGCTAGCGGGAGAACAAAACATTCAGTACTTC.

This clonotype turned up a few times. The rearrangement joins TRBV10-3 to TRBJ1-6; D is uncertain. Germline CDR1 is ENHRY and CDR2 is SYGVKD. There are 15 residues in the CDR3. V lost 3 bases and J 7 bases, leaving 13 bases between the germline ends. The CDR3: CAISERGSSNSPLHF. The CDR3, as DNA: TGTGCCATCAGTGAACGTGGCTCTTCGAATTCACCCCTCCACTTT.

This chain links TRBV20-1 with TRBJ2-5, with D perhaps matching TRBD1 (6 bases). Germline lookup yields CDR1 DFQATT and CDR2 SNEGSKA (reference sequence). V lost 3 bases, J lost 11 bases, and 13 bases lay in between. This CDR3 spans 11 amino acids. CDR3 amino acids: CSARTGFQQYF. CDR3 coding DNA: TGCAGTGCTAGGACAGGCTTCCAGCAGTACTTC.

The chain joins TRBV18 to TRBJ1-1; no clear D. This CDR3 comprises 14 residues. Between the trimmed V and J ends, which lost 6 bases and 4 bases, there was a span of 15 bases. Germline V gene data show CDR1 as KGHSH and CDR2 as LQKENI. CDR3 residues: CASSPMGGSTEAFF. The CDR3 DNA reads TGTGCCAGCTCCCCGATGGGAGGGAGCACTGAAGCTTTCTTT.

The chain has TRBV10-3 and TRBJ2-5, with D unresolved. Deletions cut 2 bases from V and 2 bases from J, with 6 bases between. CDR3 length: 13 residues. The germline gives CDR1 ENHRY, CDR2 SYGVKD. The CDR3 loop reads CAISEGVQETQYF. The CDR3 DNA is TGTGCCATCAGTGAGGGGGTACAAGAGACCCAGTACTTC.

The gene calls are TRBV7-2 and TRBJ2-1; 8 bases align to TRBD1. J lost 10 bases, V lost 5 bases, and 10 bases had no gene match. The CDR3 extends over 14 amino acids. Germline loops: CDR1 SGHTA, CDR2 FQGNSA. The CDR3 DNA sequence: TGTGCCAGCAGCCCCGGGACAGGATCGCGGGAGCAGTTCTTC. Amino acids: CASSPGTGSREQFF.

The gene calls are TRBV7-2 and TRBJ2-5; D unclear. The CDR3 length is 15 residues. Trimming removed 1 base from V and 3 bases from J, with 12 bases in between. Germline V gives CDR1 SGHTA, CDR2 FQGNSA. The CDR3 is CASSLVVTVKETQYF. Written as DNA, the CDR3 is TGTGCCAGCAGCTTAGTGGTCACAGTAAAAGAGACCCAGTACTTC.

This clonotype was found a few times. This sequence joins TRBV4-1 and TRBJ1-5; D possibly corresponds to TRBD1 (6 bases). V shed 0 bases and J shed 0 bases, with 15 bases lying between them. The CDR3 totals 18 residues. Germline V lookup: CDR1 MGHRA, CDR2 YSYEKL. The CDR3 here is CASSQDPGEKYSNQPQHF. The CDR3 nucleotides are TGCGCCAGCAGCCAAGACCCAGGGGAGAAGTATAGCAATCAGCCCCAGCATTTT.

This chain joins TRBV7-9 and TRBJ1-6, with 9 positions matching TRBD1. This CDR3 contains 19 residues. The V segment lost 1 base and the J segment 5 bases; nucleotides outside the gene matches: 12. Germline V lookup: CDR1 SEHNR, CDR2 FQNEAQ (reference sequence). The CDR3 sequence: CASSLVISGQGFDNSPLHF. The CDR3, as DNA: TGTGCCAGCAGCTTAGTTATCTCGGGACAGGGATTCGATAATTCACCCCTCCACTTT.

This clonotype was recorded a few times. This rearrangement joins TRBV20-1 to TRBJ2-5; 9 bases align to TRBD2. The J call may not be correct, given that the DNA end is closer to TRBJ2-1. The CDR3 is made up of 14 amino acids. The germline V gene has CDR1 DFQATT and CDR2 SNEGSKA (reference sequence). CDR3 in DNA: TGCAGTGCTAGCGGTGCGGGGGGGCCCAATGAGCAGTTCTTC. The encoded protein is CSASGAGGPNEQFF.

This clonotype appeared a few times. This chain links TRBV6-5 with TRBJ2-5; the D is unclear. V lost 6 bases and J lost 2, with 16 bases in between. This CDR3 is built from 15 residues. In germline, CDR1 is MNHEY, CDR2 SVGAGI. This CDR3 is CASSSFSAHQETQYF. DNA for the CDR3: TGTGCCAGCAGCTCTTTCTCGGCCCATCAAGAGACCCAGTACTTC.

This clonotype was counted a few times. The CDR3: CASSLDPGGNSPLHF. The CDR3 DNA follows: TGCGCCAGCAGCTTGGATCCGGGCGGAAATTCACCCCTCCACTTT. The chain couples TRBV5-1 to TRBJ1-6, with unresolved D. The V gene's germline CDR1 is SGHRS and CDR2 YFSETQ. V was trimmed by 0 bases and J by 7 bases, leaving 11 bases between them. This CDR3 is built from 15 residues.

The chain combines TRBV7-3 with TRBJ2-5; maybe TRBD2 (5 bases). The J call may be in error: the DNA end matches TRBJ2-1 better. Germline CDR1 SGHTA, CDR2 FQGTGA. This CDR3 region has 16 residues. CDR3 region: CASSLARASRGNEQFF. CDR3 coding DNA: TGTGCCAGCAGCTTAGCCCGGGCTAGCCGGGGTAATGAGCAGTTCTTC.

V is TRBV5-1 and J is TRBJ1-4, with 8 bases fitting TRBD1. This CDR3 contains 14 residues. J lost 6 bases, V lost 2 bases, and 3 bases had no gene match. Germline CDR1 and CDR2: SGHRS and YFSETQ. The CDR3 loop reads CASSLDRGDEKLFF. CDR3 in DNA: TGCGCCAGCAGCTTAGACAGGGGTGATGAAAAACTGTTTTTT.

The sample holds a few counts of this clonotype. The J gene is TRBJ2-5, the V gene TRBV7-2; the match to TRBD2 covers 8 bases. Trimming at V came to 2 bases and at J to 3 bases, leaving 2 bases not matched to a gene. In germline, CDR1 is SGHTA, CDR2 FQGNSA. The CDR3 has 14 residues. The CDR3 DNA is TGTGCCAGCAGCTTACGCGGGGGGAAAGAGACCCAGTACTTC. Amino acids: CASSLRGGKETQYF. Filled out from reference TRBV7-2 and TRBJ2-5, the complete variable domain reads GAGVSQSPSNKVTEKGKDVELRCDPISGHTALYWYRQSLGQGLEFLIYFQGNSAPDKSGLPSDRFSAERTGGSVSTLTIQRTQQEDSAVYLCASSLRGGKETQYFGPGTRLLVL.

The chain recombines TRBV5-1 with TRBJ2-5; 8 nucleotides align to TRBD2. The J call may be faulty, since TRBJ2-1 better matches the DNA end. CDR1 and CDR2 (germline): SGHRS, YFSETQ. This CDR3 has 17 residues. The CDR3 protein is CASSPYPGLGGGNEQFF. CDR3 nucleotide sequence: TGCGCCAGCAGCCCGTATCCGGGACTAGGGGGGGGGAATGAGCAGTTCTTC.

There are a few counts of this clonotype. The chain is built from TRBV7-2 and TRBJ2-7; 8 nucleotides agree with TRBD1. The length of the CDR3 is 15 residues. Germline CDR1 is SGHTA and CDR2 is FQGNSA. Germline trimming cut 1 base from V and 6 bases from J; bases unmatched to any gene: 8. Written as DNA, the CDR3 is TGTGCCAGCAGCTTAGGGACAGGGATTGTGGGCGAGCAGTACTTC. Protein product: CASSLGTGIVGEQYF.

The chain has TRBV5-1 and TRBJ2-1, with 7 bases aligning to TRBD2. The CDR3 spans 17 residues. Looked up from germline, CDR1 is SGHRS and CDR2 is YFSETQ. V was pared by 0 bases and J by 4 bases, with 10 bases of the junction left unmatched. For the CDR3, the DNA is TGCGCCAGCAGCTTGGCTGATGTGCGGGGGAATTACAATGAGCAGTTCTTC. Translation: CASSLADVRGNYNEQFF. Looking up the rest from reference TRBV5-1 and TRBJ2-1 gives the full variable domain: KAGVTQTPRYLIKTRGQQVTLSCSPISGHRSVSWYQQTPGQGLQFLFEYFSETQRNKGNFPGRFSGRQFSNSRSEMNVSTLELGDSALYLCASSLADVRGNYNEQFFGPGTRLTVL.